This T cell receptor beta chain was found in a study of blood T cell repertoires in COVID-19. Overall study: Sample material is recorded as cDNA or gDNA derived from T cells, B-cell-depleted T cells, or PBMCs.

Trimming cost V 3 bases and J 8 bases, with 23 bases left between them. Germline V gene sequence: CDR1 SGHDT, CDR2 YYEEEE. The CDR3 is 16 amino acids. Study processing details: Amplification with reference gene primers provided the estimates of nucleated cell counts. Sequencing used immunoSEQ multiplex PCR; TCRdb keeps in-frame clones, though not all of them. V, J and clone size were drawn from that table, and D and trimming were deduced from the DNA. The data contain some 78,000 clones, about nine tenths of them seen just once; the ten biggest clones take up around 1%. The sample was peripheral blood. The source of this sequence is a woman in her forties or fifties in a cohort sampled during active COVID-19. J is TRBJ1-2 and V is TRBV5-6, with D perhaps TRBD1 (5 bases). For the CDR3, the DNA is TGTGCCAGCAGCTCATACGGAGAAGGGGTTCTATGGGGCTACACCTTC. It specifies CASSSYGEGVLWGYTF.